The rows below give T cell receptor beta chains drawn from one sample of a study of blood T cell repertoires in COVID-19. Clones were read by immunoSEQ multiplex PCR, and TCRdb kept only the in-frame ones, dropping some. The sample contains 88,000 or so clones, roughly 80% of which appear only once. The sample taken for sequencing was peripheral blood. Receptor source: a man aged 60 to 69 with acute or convalescent COVID-19. Both conserved end residues are part of each CDR3. D genes are given only for firm matches. Size values are once, few and many counts, or a class for expanded clones, and some rows have none.

abundance,v_gene,j_gene,len,d_gene,CDR3aa,CDR3nt
.,TRBV5-1,TRBJ2-1,16,TRBD2,CASSRGAGVSYNEQFF,TGCGCCAGCAGCCGTGGAGCGGGGGTCTCCTACAATGAGCAGTTCTTC
.,TRBV5-1,TRBJ2-1,16,.,CASRYSPGQITNEQFF,TGCGCCAGCAGATACTCTCCGGGACAAATTACCAATGAGCAGTTCTTC
.,TRBV27,TRBJ1-2,16,TRBD1,CASSHRNRGGSAGYTF,TGTGCCAGCAGTCATCGTAACAGGGGCGGATCGGCTGGCTACACCTTC
few,TRBV7-9,TRBJ1-3,18,TRBD1,CASSLGGGQGASGNTIYF,TGTGCCAGCAGCTTAGGAGGCGGACAGGGGGCATCGGGAAACACCATATATTTT
.,TRBV11-2,TRBJ2-5,15,TRBD2,CASTRQRESGETQYF,TGTGCCAGCACCCGTCAGCGGGAGTCAGGGGAGACCCAGTACTTC
.,TRBV24-1,TRBJ2-7,15,.,CATSDDRDNAYEQYF,TGTGCCACCAGTGATGACCGGGACAACGCCTACGAGCAGTACTTC
.,TRBV6-5,TRBJ1-6,15,.,CASSPWATTNSPLHF,TGTGCCAGCAGCCCCTGGGCCACCACGAATTCACCCCTCCACTTT
.,TRBV7-9,TRBJ2-5,15,TRBD2,CASSGGLRDQETQYF,TGTGCCAGCTCGGGGGGGCTAAGGGACCAAGAGACCCAGTACTTC
.,TRBV7-3,TRBJ2-3,17,TRBD2,CASSLRVSGISTDTQYF,TGTGCCAGCAGCTTGAGGGTCAGCGGGATCAGCACAGATACGCAGTATTTT
.,TRBV15,TRBJ2-3,16,.,CATSRDRTRSTDTQYF,TGTGCCACCAGCAGAGATCGGACACGAAGCACAGATACGCAGTATTTT
.,TRBV5-1,TRBJ2-2,15,.,CASSLGSGPTGELFF,TGCGCCAGCAGCTTGGGGTCAGGGCCCACCGGGGAGCTGTTTTTT
.,TRBV5-6,TRBJ1-1,17,TRBD1,CASSSGTGYRSDTEAFF,TGTGCCAGCAGCTCAGGGACAGGGTATCGTTCGGACACTGAAGCTTTCTTT
.,TRBV6-2/TRBV6-3,TRBJ2-1,15,TRBD1,CASSRGQGSYNEQFF,TGTGCCAGCAGTCGGGGACAGGGGTCCTACAATGAGCAGTTCTTC
.,TRBV6-2/TRBV6-3,TRBJ1-1,12,.,CASSLPGVEAFF,TGTGCCAGCAGTCTCCCAGGGGTTGAAGCTTTCTTT
.,TRBV6-5,TRBJ2-7,15,.,CASSYSGVPTYEQYF,TGTGCCAGCAGTTACTCCGGGGTCCCCACCTACGAGCAGTACTTC
.,TRBV6-2/TRBV6-3,TRBJ2-5,12,.,CASSYSPGTQYF,TGTGCCAGCAGTTACTCGCCCGGGACCCAGTACTTC
.,TRBV10-3,TRBJ1-6,16,TRBD1,CAISSGGVRGNSPLHF,TGTGCCATCAGTTCAGGGGGCGTCAGAGGTAATTCACCCCTCCACTTT
once,TRBV19,TRBJ1-1,15,.,CASSSPQSGNTEAFF,TGTGCCAGTAGTTCCCCTCAATCCGGGAACACTGAAGCTTTCTTT
.,TRBV11-2,TRBJ1-6,14,.,CASSLAAGNSPLHF,TGTGCCAGCAGCTTAGCGGCAGGGAATTCACCCCTCCACTTT
.,TRBV11-3,TRBJ1-1,14,TRBD1,CASRGTGGDTEAFF,TGTGCCAGCAGAGGGACAGGGGGAGACACTGAAGCTTTCTTT
once,TRBV7-6,TRBJ1-2,16,TRBD1,CASSLGVGQGNYGYTF,TGTGCCAGCAGCTTAGGCGTGGGACAGGGCAACTATGGCTACACCTTC
.,TRBV2,TRBJ2-2,14,TRBD1,CASRGDRFTGELFF,TGTGCCAGCAGGGGGGACAGATTCACCGGGGAGCTGTTTTTT
once,TRBV7-9,TRBJ1-1,14,TRBD1,CASTQGAMNTEAFF,TGTGCCAGCACTCAGGGGGCGATGAACACTGAAGCTTTCTTT
.,TRBV5-6,TRBJ2-3,15,.,CASSLNGGDADTQYF,TGTGCCAGCAGCTTGAACGGCGGAGACGCAGATACGCAGTATTTT
.,TRBV6-5,TRBJ2-7,13,.,CASRRGSSGEQYF,TGTGCCAGCCGACGGGGGAGTTCGGGCGAGCAGTACTTC